These 22 T cell receptor beta chains share one sample of origin, sequenced in a study of T cells in Graves' hyperthyroidism and ophthalmopathy. Template material for amplifying TCR beta CDR3 regions consisted of RNA transcripts. In the first-round RT-PCR of the TCR CDR3, the HTBI primer set was used. MiXCR was run by TCRdb on the multiplex PCR reads, yielding one entry per CDR3 protein. This sample has around 690,000 distinct CDR3 sequences, with roughly a sixth found just once. Sequencing input: blood. Source of these receptors: a man in his fifties with Graves' hyperthyroidism.

This chain links TRBV19 with TRBJ2-7, with TRBD2 matching over 10 bases. From germline, CDR1 is LNHDA and CDR2 SQIVND (reference sequence). The CDR3 covers 15 residues. V was clipped by 3 bases and J by 1 base; unmatched bases: 3. The CDR3 here is CASSITSGASYEQYF. DNA for the CDR3: TGTGCCAGTAGTATTACTAGCGGGGCTTCCTACGAGCAGTACTTC.

This clonotype has ten or more counts. The rearrangement links TRBV2 to TRBJ2-1; TRBD2 is a possible D gene (5 bases). The CDR3 sequence is 15 residues long. V gave up 6 bases and J gave up 6 bases, with 18 bases separating them. Germline V gene sequence: CDR1 SNHLY, CDR2 FYNNEI. The CDR3, as DNA: TGTGCCAGCAGCCCGGTAGAACTAGGAGGCAATGAGCAGTTCTTC. Its protein product is CASSPVELGGNEQFF.

In its sample, this clonotype was seen many times. The chain combines TRBV2 with TRBJ2-3; no clear D. V lost 4 bases, J lost 3 bases, and 11 bases lay in between. This CDR3 is built from 14 residues. CDR1 is SNHLY and CDR2 is FYNNEI in the germline V gene. The chain's CDR3 is CASSGGRITDTQYF. The CDR3 DNA reads TGTGCCAGCAGTGGTGGACGGATAACAGATACGCAGTATTTT. The whole variable domain, filled in from reference TRBV2 and TRBJ2-3, reads EPEVTQTPSHQVTQMGQEVILRCVPISNHLYFYWYRQILGQKVEFLVSFYNNEISEKSEIFDDQFSVERPDGSNFTLKIRSTKLEDSAMYFCASSGGRITDTQYFGPGTRLTVL.

This clonotype was seen repeatedly, ten times or more. The chain links TRBV5-1 to TRBJ2-5; 7 bases align to TRBD1. V dropped 0 bases and J dropped 4; count of bases not matched to a gene: 6. Germline lookup yields CDR1 SGHRS and CDR2 YFSETQ. This CDR3 is built from 15 residues. CDR3 nucleotides: TGCGCCAGCAGCTTGGAAGGGGGCAGACGAGAGACCCAGTACTTC. It yields the protein CASSLEGGRRETQYF.

This clonotype is medium-sized in the sample. The genes are TRBV12-3 or TRBV12-4 and TRBJ2-5, with 7 nucleotides matching TRBD2. The CDR3 is 13 residues long. V trimming: 6 bases; J trimming: 6 bases; junction bases outside the gene matches: 7. CDR3 residues: CASSRRGDQTQYF. Here the CDR3 DNA reads TGTGCCAGCAGCCGTCGGGGGGACCAGACCCAGTACTTC.

This clonotype was observed at least ten times. The chain has TRBV10-3 and TRBJ1-5, with D perhaps matching TRBD1 (5 bases). V shed 10 bases and J shed 2 bases, with 15 bases lying between them. From germline, CDR1 is ENHRY and CDR2 SYGVKD. The CDR3 sequence is 14 residues long. The CDR3, as DNA: TGTGCCACCCAGGCGGGGGGAGGCAATCAGCCCCAGCATTTT. This gives the protein CATQAGGGNQPQHF.

This clonotype has just a few counts. This sequence joins TRBV20-1 and TRBJ2-3; TRBD2 matches 7 bases. This CDR3 comprises 14 residues. The J segment lost 5 bases and the V segment lost 0 bases, leaving 5 bases of the junction unmatched. From germline, CDR1 is DFQATT and CDR2 SNEGSKA (reference sequence). In DNA, the CDR3 is TGCAGTGCTAGAGATGCGGGAGCCCTAGATACGCAGTATTTT. This encodes CSARDAGALDTQYF.

The chain carries TRBV30 and TRBJ2-7; 7 nucleotides match TRBD2. The CDR3 consists of 13 residues. The junction had 5 bases not matched to a gene; V was cut back by 2 bases and J by 4 bases. Germline V gives CDR1 GTSNPN, CDR2 SVGIG (reference sequence). The CDR3 DNA sequence: TGTGCCTGGAGTAGACGGGAGGCTTACGAGCAGTACTTC. Translating it yields CAWSRREAYEQYF.

In this sample, this clonotype turned up a few times. A much larger clone differs from this one at a single base, so this may be a read error. The chain's CDR3 is CASSTRNSYEQYF. CDR3 DNA: TGTGCCAGCAGTACGCGGAACTCCTACGAGCAGTACTTC. The chain couples TRBV28 to TRBJ2-7; no clear D gene. The V and J ends lost 5 bases and 0 bases respectively, with 8 bases between them. The CDR3 is made up of 13 amino acids. Germline values: CDR1 MDHEN, CDR2 SYDVKM.

This clonotype was counted at least ten times. The chain is built from TRBV12-3 or TRBV12-4 and TRBJ1-1; unclear D gene. The V end lost 8 bases, the J end lost 5 bases, and 9 bases lay between the germline ends. This CDR3 contains 11 residues. The CDR3 loop reads CASRVGTEAFF. CDR3 nucleotides: TGTGCCAGCCGCGTCGGAACTGAAGCTTTCTTT.

This clonotype was recorded many times. The chain uses TRBV28 and TRBJ2-1; 9 positions agree with TRBD1. Trimming cost V 3 bases and J 8 bases; bases outside gene matches: 5. The CDR3 totals 14 residues. Germline CDR1 MDHEN, CDR2 SYDVKM. CDR3 coding DNA: TGTGCCAGCAGTTTTGGGACAGGGTTCGATGAGCAGTTCTTC. It codes for CASSFGTGFDEQFF.

In its sample, this clonotype was seen many times. The rearrangement joins TRBV7-9 to TRBJ2-5; tentatively, D is TRBD1 or TRBD2 (6 bases each). V shed 5 bases and J shed 3 bases, with 10 bases lying between them. Germline assignment: CDR1 SEHNR and CDR2 FQNEAQ (reference sequence). There are 13 residues in the CDR3. This CDR3 is CASSPRGEETQYF. CDR3 in DNA: TGTGCCAGCAGCCCAAGGGGGGAAGAGACCCAGTACTTC.

This clonotype came up many times. This chain connects TRBV30 to TRBJ1-2; D remains unclear. Trimming stripped 5 bases from V and 4 bases from J, with 17 bases between. The CDR3 runs 14 residues. Per the germline V gene, CDR1 is GTSNPN and CDR2 is SVGIG (reference sequence). CDR3 residues: CAWSTRWRLYGYTF. The CDR3 nucleotides are TGTGCCTGGTCGACCCGGTGGAGGCTCTATGGCTACACCTTC.

This clonotype was recorded at least ten times. The chain combines TRBV28 with TRBJ1-1; D might be TRBD1 (5 bases). Germline values: CDR1 MDHEN, CDR2 SYDVKM. Deletions cut 5 bases from V and 3 bases from J, with 16 bases between. The CDR3 sequence is 15 residues long. CDR3 sequence reads: CASSPQGARDTEAFF. The CDR3 coding sequence is TGTGCCAGCAGTCCCCAAGGGGCAAGGGACACTGAAGCTTTCTTT.

The sample holds one count of this clonotype. This chain's CDR3 is CASSLEGSDSNQPQHF. Written as DNA, the CDR3 is TGTGCCAGCAGTTTGGAGGGGTCAGATAGCAATCAGCCCCAGCATTTT. V usage is TRBV27 and J usage is TRBJ1-5, with TRBD1 as a possible D gene (5 bases). Germline lookup yields CDR1 MNHEY and CDR2 SMNVEV (reference sequence). The CDR3 consists of 16 residues. Trimming cost V 3 bases and J 0 bases, with 12 bases left between them.

This chain connects TRBV20-1 to TRBJ2-7; 7 bases map to TRBD1. This CDR3 is 11 amino acids long. The V and J ends lost 7 bases and 4 bases, in that order; junction bases with no gene match: 4. The germline CDR1 and CDR2 sequences are DFQATT and SNEGSKA (reference sequence). CDR3 protein: CSGGTAYEQYF. The CDR3 DNA reads TGCAGTGGAGGGACAGCTTACGAGCAGTACTTC.

This clonotype was found many times. The chain has TRBV11-2 and TRBJ2-4, with D possibly being TRBD1 (6 bases). The CDR3 is made up of 15 amino acids. Trimming removed 5 bases from V and 9 bases from J, with 20 bases in between. CDR1 is SGHAT and CDR2 is FQNNGV in the germline V gene. CDR3 nucleotide sequence: TGTGCCAGCAGCGCCACCGGGACACCCGGGGCCATTCAGTACTTC. This codes for CASSATGTPGAIQYF.

This clonotype was observed at least ten times. This rearrangement joins TRBV4-3 to TRBJ2-2; D assignment may be TRBD1 or TRBD2 (6 bases each). Germline V lookup: CDR1 LGHNA, CDR2 YSLEER. CDR3 length: 15 residues. Trimming removed 4 bases at V and 4 bases at J, with 13 bases between. CDR3 DNA sequence: TGCGCCAGCAGCCGAGGGAGGACAGTCACCGGGGAGCTGTTTTTT. As protein: CASSRGRTVTGELFF.

The chain employs TRBV2 and TRBJ1-1, with a possible D match to TRBD1 (5 bases). The CDR3 extends over 13 amino acids. The V end lost 7 bases, the J end lost 7 bases, and 16 bases lay between the germline ends. Germline-derived CDR1 and CDR2 are SNHLY and FYNNEI. CDR3 bases: TGTGCCAGCATAAGTTTGGGGACGGGTGAAGCTTTCTTT. Amino acid sequence: CASISLGTGEAFF.

V is TRBV19 and J is TRBJ2-7, with a possible D match to TRBD2 (6 bases). This CDR3 is 14 amino acids long. From germline, CDR1 is LNHDA and CDR2 SQIVND (reference sequence). The ends were cut back, 2 bases at V and 6 bases at J, with 14 bases in the middle. In DNA, the CDR3 is TGTGCCAGTAGTATAACGGGGGTGATGAGCGAGCAGTACTTC. This codes for CASSITGVMSEQYF.

This clonotype was counted ten times or more. The gene calls are TRBV20-1 and TRBJ2-1, with no clear D. Germline loops: CDR1 DFQATT, CDR2 SNEGSKA (reference sequence). With 1 base removed from V and 2 bases from J, the gap between germline ends came to 9 bases. The CDR3 extends over 14 amino acids. The CDR3 sequence is CSARVSWAYNEQFF. CDR3 coding DNA: TGCAGTGCTAGAGTCAGCTGGGCCTACAATGAGCAGTTCTTC.

This clonotype has ten or more counts. This rearrangement joins TRBV20-1 to TRBJ2-7, with TRBD2 as a possible D gene (5 bases). The CDR3 has 13 residues. In germline, CDR1 is DFQATT, CDR2 SNEGSKA (reference sequence). Trimming cost V 2 bases and J 6 bases, with 14 bases left between them. DNA of the CDR3: TGCAGTGCTAGATCAGCTCCGGGGTCCGAGCAGTACTTC. Translation: CSARSAPGSEQYF.